This T cell receptor beta chain was found in a study of identical twins. MiXCR, run by TCRdb on the 5' RACE reads, gives a single entry per CDR3 protein. The table lists around 690,000 distinct CDR3 sequences, less than 25% of them singletons. V was clipped by 1 base and J by 4 bases; unmatched bases: 13. This CDR3 has 17 residues. Germline assignment: CDR1 SGHDT and CDR2 YYEEEE. The sample was also linked to a second study, of T cells expressing NK-cell markers. That work contributes: The CD3+CD56-NKG2C+ fraction of a handful of donors was likewise dominated by these clonotypes.

The TCR comes from a woman between 18 and 29 years old in good health. The V and J genes are TRBV5-6 and TRBJ2-5, with 7 bases aligning to TRBD1. Material for sequencing was PBMCs. The CDR3: CASSLMVDRDVSETQYF. The CDR3 nucleotides read TGTGCCAGCAGCTTGATGGTCGACAGGGACGTTTCAGAGACCCAGTACTTC.